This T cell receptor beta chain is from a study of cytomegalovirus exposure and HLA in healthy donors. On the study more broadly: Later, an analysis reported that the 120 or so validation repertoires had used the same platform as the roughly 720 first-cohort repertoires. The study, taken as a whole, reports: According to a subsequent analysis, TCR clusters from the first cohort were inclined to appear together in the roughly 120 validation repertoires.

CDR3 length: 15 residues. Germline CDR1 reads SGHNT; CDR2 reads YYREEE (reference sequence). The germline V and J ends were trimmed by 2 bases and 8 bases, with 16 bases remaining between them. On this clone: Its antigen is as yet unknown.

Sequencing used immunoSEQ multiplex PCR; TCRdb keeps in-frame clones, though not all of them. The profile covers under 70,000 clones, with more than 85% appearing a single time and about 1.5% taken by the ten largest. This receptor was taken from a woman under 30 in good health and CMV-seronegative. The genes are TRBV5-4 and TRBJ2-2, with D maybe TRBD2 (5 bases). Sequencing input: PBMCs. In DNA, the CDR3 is TGTGCCAGCAGCTTCGGGCTGGGAGTGAGTGGGGAGCTGTTTTTT. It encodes CASSFGLGVSGELFF. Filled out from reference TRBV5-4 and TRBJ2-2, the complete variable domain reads ETGVTQSPTHLIKTRGQQVTLRCSSQSGHNTVSWYQQALGQGPQFIFQYYREEENGRGNFPPRFSGLQFPNYSSELNVNALELDDSALYLCASSFGLGVSGELFFGEGSRLTVL.